These 8 T cell receptor beta chains came from one sample sequenced in a study of patients and donors after allogeneic stem cell transplantation. TCRdb redid the calling of the RT-PCR reads with MiXCR, one entry per CDR3 protein. The profile shows about 12,000 distinct CDR3 sequences, around 25% of them singletons. Material: blood, either unsorted or a sorted T cell fraction (not recorded which). These TCRs come from a human donor who was either an allogeneic HSCT recipient or a stem cell or donor lymphocyte infusion donor (not recorded which). It is not recorded whose cells these are; they may come from a transplant donor.

The chain links TRBV12-3 or TRBV12-4 to TRBJ1-3, with TRBD1 matching 7 bases. V trimming: 6 bases; J trimming: 4 bases; junction bases outside the gene matches: 9. The CDR3 totals 15 residues. The CDR3 sequence: CASSLQGFSGNTIYF. Here the CDR3 DNA reads TGTGCCAGCAGCTTACAGGGGTTTTCGGGAAACACCATATATTTT.

The rearrangement links TRBV7-6 to TRBJ2-3; no clear D. V gave up 5 bases and J gave up 7 bases, with 13 bases separating them. Per the germline V gene, CDR1 is SGHVS and CDR2 is FNYEAQ. The CDR3 consists of 13 residues. The CDR3 here is CASSLSRKNTQYF. CDR3 DNA sequence: TGTGCCAGCAGCCTCTCTCGGAAGAATACGCAGTATTTT.

This clonotype has a count of ten or more. This chain joins TRBV6-5 and TRBJ1-6, with D possibly being TRBD1 (6 bases). The germline V gene encodes CDR1 MNHEY and CDR2 SVGAGI. V was pared by 2 bases and J by 10 bases, with 21 bases between. The CDR3 loop spans 17 amino acids. The CDR3 sequence is CASSYLLGGGVGSPLHF. CDR3 DNA: TGTGCCAGCAGTTACCTGCTCGGAGGGGGTGTAGGATCACCCCTCCACTTT.

This clonotype came up many times. The chain employs TRBV20-1 and TRBJ1-5; D is unresolved. Looked up from germline, CDR1 is DFQATT and CDR2 is SNEGSKA (reference sequence). Trimming took 1 base from V and 3 from J, leaving 10 bases between them. The CDR3 runs 14 residues. CDR3 region: CSARAWANNQPQHF. The DNA of the CDR3 is TGCAGTGCTAGAGCCTGGGCAAACAATCAGCCCCAGCATTTT.

V usage is TRBV4-2 and J usage is TRBJ2-5; maybe TRBD2 (6 bases). The V end lost 1 base, the J end lost 1 base, and 13 bases lay between the germline ends. This CDR3 comprises 16 residues. Germline lookup yields CDR1 LGHNA and CDR2 YNFKEQ. This CDR3 is CASSQVGGEIQETQYF. DNA of the CDR3: TGTGCCAGCAGCCAAGTAGGCGGGGAAATCCAAGAGACCCAGTACTTC.

This clonotype occurred a few times. The chain has TRBV29-1 and TRBJ1-1, with D unresolved. V lost 5 bases to trimming and J lost 5 bases, with 12 bases between them. Germline CDR1 is SQVTM and CDR2 is ANQGSEA. The CDR3 is 12 residues long. CDR3 amino acids: CSVFPSRTEAFF. DNA for the CDR3: TGCAGCGTTTTCCCATCCCGGACTGAAGCTTTCTTT.

Ten or more counts support this clonotype. This chain uses TRBV7-9 with TRBJ1-2, with a possible D match to TRBD1 (5 bases). The V gene lost 5 bases and the J gene lost 8 bases, with 15 bases spanning the gap. CDR3 size: 13 residues. Germline V gives CDR1 SEHNR, CDR2 FQNEAQ (reference sequence). DNA of the CDR3: TGTGCCAGCAGCCGGGGGAACGGAGGGGGCTACACCTTC. As protein: CASSRGNGGGYTF.

This clonotype was counted between two and nine times. The CDR3 DNA is TGTGCCAGCAGCCGATCCGGGCCAGGGATGAACACTGAAGCTTTCTTT. Amino acids: CASSRSGPGMNTEAFF. The V and J genes are TRBV7-2 and TRBJ1-1; weak D call: TRBD1 (5 bases). Germline V CDR1 and CDR2: SGHTA, FQGNSA. V was trimmed by 5 bases and J by 0 bases, leaving 16 bases between them. CDR3 size: 16 residues.